This T cell receptor beta chain was profiled in a study of OX40 agonist ivuxolimab in advanced cancers. The wider study: Around 40% of patients had received prior checkpoint inhibitor therapy.

Germline V gene data show CDR1 as MNHEY and CDR2 as SVGAGI. V was pared by 6 bases and J by 2 bases, with 8 bases between. This CDR3 has 13 amino acids. This clone was detected only once. This table comes from immunoSEQ multiplex PCR, and its TCRdb copy is limited to in-frame clones, with some not included. The top ten hold around 2.4% of the sample, which has about 82,000 clones, approximately 85% seen once. The rearrangement links TRBV6-5 to TRBJ1-5; possibly TRBD1 for D (5 bases). The sequence was collected from an adult with an advanced solid tumor such as melanoma, head and neck, liver or kidney cancer. Sample: CD4+ or CD8+ T cells sorted from blood, taken in a trial of the OX40 agonist ivuxolimab. The CDR3, as DNA: TGTGCCAGCAGAGGGGACGGCAATCAGCCCCAGCATTTT. It translates to CASRGDGNQPQHF.